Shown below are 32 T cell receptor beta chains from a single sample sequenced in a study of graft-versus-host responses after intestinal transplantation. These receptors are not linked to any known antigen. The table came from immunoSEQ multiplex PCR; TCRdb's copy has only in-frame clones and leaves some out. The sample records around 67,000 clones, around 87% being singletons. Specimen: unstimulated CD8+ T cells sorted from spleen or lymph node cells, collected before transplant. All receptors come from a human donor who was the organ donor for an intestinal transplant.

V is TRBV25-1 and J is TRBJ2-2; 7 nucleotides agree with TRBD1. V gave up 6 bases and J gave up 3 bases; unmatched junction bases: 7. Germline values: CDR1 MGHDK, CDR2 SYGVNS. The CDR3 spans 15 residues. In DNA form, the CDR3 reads TGTGCCAGCAGGTTTTCTGGGACAGACACCGGGGAGCTGTTTTTT. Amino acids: CASRFSGTDTGELFF. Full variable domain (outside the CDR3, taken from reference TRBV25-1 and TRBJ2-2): EADIYQTPRYLVIGTGKKITLECSQTMGHDKMYWYQQDPGMELHLIHYSYGVNSTEKGDLSSESTVSRIRTEHFPLTLESARPSHTSQYLCASRFSGTDTGELFFGEGSRLTVL.

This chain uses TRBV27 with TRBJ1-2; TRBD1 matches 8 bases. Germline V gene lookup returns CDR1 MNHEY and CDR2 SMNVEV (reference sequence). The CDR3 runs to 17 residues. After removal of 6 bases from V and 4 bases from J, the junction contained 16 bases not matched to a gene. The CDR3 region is CASSKTPGTGSFYGYTF. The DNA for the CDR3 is TGTGCCAGCAGCAAAACCCCCGGGACAGGTAGCTTCTATGGCTACACCTTC.

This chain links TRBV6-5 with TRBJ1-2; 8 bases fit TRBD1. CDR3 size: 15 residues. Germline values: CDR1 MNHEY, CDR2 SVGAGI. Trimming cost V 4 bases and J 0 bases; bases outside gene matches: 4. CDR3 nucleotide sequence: TGTGCCAGCAGTTCCCGGACAGGGCCTAACTATGGCTACACCTTC. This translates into CASSSRTGPNYGYTF.

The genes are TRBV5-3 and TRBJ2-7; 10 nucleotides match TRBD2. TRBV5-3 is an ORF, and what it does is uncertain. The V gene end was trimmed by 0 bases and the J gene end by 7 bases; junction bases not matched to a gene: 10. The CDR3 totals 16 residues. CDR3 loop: CARSLVAGGIYEEQYV. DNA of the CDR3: TGTGCCAGAAGCTTGGTAGCGGGGGGCATCTACGAGGAGCAGTACGTC.

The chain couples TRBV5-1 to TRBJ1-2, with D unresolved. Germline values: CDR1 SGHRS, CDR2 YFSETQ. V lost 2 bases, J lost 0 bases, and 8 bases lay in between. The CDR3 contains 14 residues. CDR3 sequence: CASSFTGANYGYTF. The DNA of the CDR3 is TGCGCCAGCAGCTTTACCGGGGCTAACTATGGCTACACCTTC.

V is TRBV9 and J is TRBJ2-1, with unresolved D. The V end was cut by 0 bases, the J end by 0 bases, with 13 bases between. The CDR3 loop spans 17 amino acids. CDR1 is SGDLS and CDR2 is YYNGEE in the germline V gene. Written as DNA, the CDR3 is TGTGCCAGCAGCGTAGTTCGAGGCTTCCCCTCCTACAATGAGCAGTTCTTC. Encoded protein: CASSVVRGFPSYNEQFF.

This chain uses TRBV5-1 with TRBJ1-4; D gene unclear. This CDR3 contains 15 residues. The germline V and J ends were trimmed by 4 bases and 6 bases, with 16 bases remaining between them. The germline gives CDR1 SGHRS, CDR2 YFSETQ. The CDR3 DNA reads TGCGCCAGCAGCCCCTCACCGGGCGGGGATGAAAAACTGTTTTTT. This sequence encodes CASSPSPGGDEKLFF.

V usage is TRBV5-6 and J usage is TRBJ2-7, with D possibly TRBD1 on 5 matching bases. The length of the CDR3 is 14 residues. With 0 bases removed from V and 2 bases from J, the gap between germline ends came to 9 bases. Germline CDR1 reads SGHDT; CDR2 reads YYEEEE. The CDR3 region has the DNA TGTGCCAGCAGCTTGGGGGGCGGCCCCTACGAGCAGTACGTC. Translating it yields CASSLGGGPYEQYV.

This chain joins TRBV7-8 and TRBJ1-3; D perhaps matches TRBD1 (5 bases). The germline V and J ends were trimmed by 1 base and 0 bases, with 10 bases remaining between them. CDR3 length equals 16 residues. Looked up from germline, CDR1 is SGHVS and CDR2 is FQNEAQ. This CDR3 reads CASSLGDRYSGNTIYF. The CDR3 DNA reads TGTGCCAGCAGCTTAGGAGACAGATACTCTGGAAACACCATATATTTT.

This CDR3 reads CASSLGRGAGTGELFF. As DNA, the CDR3 is TGTGCCAGCAGTTTAGGTCGGGGGGCTGGGACCGGGGAGCTGTTTTTT. The chain links TRBV27 to TRBJ2-2; D possibly corresponds to TRBD2 (7 bases). The V and J ends lost 2 bases and 5 bases respectively, with 15 bases between them. This CDR3 is built from 16 residues. Germline V gene lookup returns CDR1 MNHEY and CDR2 SMNVEV (reference sequence).

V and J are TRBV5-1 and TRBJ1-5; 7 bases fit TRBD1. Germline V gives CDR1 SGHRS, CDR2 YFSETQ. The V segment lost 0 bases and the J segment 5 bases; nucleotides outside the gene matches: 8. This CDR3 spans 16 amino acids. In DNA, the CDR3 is TGCGCCAGCAGCTTGGGACCCGGGACAGCGGATCAGCCCCAGCATTTT. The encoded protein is CASSLGPGTADQPQHF.

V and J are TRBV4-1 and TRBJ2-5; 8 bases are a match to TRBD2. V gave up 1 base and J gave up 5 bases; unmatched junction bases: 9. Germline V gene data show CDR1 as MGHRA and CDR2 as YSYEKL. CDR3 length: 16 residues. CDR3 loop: CASSQGPSGGDETQYF. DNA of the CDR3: TGCGCCAGCAGCCAAGGTCCGAGCGGGGGTGATGAGACCCAGTACTTC.

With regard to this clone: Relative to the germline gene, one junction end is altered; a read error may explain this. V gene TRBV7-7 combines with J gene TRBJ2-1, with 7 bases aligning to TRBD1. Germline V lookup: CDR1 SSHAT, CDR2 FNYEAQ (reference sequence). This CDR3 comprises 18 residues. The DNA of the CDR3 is TGTGCTAGCAGCTCCTCGGAACCCTCAGGGGGCTCCTACAATGAGCAGTTCTTC. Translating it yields CASSSSEPSGGSYNEQFF.

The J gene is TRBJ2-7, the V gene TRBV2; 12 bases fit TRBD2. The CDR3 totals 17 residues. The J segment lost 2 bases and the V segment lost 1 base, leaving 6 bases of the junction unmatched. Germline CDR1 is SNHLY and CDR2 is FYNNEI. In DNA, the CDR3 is TGTGCCAGCAGTGAAGGACTAGCGGGGGCCAATACCTACGAGCAGTACGTC. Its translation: CASSEGLAGANTYEQYV.

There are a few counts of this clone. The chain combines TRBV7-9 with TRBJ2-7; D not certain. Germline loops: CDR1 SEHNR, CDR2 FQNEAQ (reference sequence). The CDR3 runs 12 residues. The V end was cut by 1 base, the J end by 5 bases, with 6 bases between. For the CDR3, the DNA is TGTGCCAGCAGCTTAGGCGGTCACGAGCAGTACGTC. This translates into CASSLGGHEQYV.

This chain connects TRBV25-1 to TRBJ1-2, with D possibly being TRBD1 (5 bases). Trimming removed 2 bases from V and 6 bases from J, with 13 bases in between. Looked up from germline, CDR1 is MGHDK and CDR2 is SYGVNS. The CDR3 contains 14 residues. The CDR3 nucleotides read TGTGCCAGCAGTGAAGCCCCGGGAGGGGATGGCTACACCTTC. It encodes CASSEAPGGDGYTF.

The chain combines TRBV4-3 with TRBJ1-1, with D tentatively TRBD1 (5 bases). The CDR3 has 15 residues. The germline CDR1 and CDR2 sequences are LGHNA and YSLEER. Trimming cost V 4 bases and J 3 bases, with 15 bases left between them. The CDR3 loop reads CASSLTWGRDTEAFF. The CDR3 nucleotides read TGCGCCAGCAGCCTCACGTGGGGGAGGGACACTGAAGCTTTCTTT.

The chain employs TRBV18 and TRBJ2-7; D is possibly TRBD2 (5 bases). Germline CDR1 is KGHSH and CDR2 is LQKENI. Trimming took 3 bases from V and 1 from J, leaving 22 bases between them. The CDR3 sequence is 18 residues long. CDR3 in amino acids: CASSPVGHPRGWSYEQYV. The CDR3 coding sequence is TGTGCCAGCTCACCTGTGGGCCACCCCCGGGGATGGTCCTACGAGCAGTACGTC.

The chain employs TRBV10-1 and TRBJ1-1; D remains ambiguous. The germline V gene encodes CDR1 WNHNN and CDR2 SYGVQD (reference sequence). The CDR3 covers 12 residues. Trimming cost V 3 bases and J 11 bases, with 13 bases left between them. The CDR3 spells CASSEIRDRAFF. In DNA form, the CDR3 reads TGCGCCAGCAGTGAAATTCGGGATAGGGCTTTCTTT.

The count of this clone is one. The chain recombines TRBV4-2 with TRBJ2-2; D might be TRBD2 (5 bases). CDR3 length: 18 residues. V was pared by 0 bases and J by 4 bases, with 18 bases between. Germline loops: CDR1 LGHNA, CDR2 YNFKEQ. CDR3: CASSQDSGPKGATGELFF. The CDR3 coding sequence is TGTGCCAGCAGCCAAGATTCGGGCCCAAAGGGAGCCACCGGGGAGCTGTTTTTT.

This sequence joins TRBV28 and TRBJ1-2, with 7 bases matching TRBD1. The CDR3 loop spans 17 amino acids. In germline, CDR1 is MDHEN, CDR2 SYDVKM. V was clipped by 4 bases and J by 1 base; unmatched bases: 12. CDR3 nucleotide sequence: TGTGCCAGCAGTTCCCCCCAGAGACAGGGTAATAACTATGGCTACACCTTC. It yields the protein CASSSPQRQGNNYGYTF.

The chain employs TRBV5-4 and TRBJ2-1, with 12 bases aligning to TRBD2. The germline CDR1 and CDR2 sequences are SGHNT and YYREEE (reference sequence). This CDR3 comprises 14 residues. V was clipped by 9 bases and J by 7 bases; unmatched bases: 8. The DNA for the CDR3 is TGTGCCACCGAACTAGCGGGGGGTGGGAATGAGCAGTTCTTC. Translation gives CATELAGGGNEQFF.

CDR3 nucleotide sequence: TGTGCCAGTCGCGGGGCCATGCTCCACTTT. Amino acids: CASRGAMLHF. This sequence joins TRBV27 and TRBJ1-6, with D perhaps TRBD1 (5 bases). CDR1 MNHEY and CDR2 SMNVEV come from the germline V gene (reference sequence). Deletions cut 9 bases from V and 16 bases from J, with 13 bases between. The CDR3 covers 10 residues.

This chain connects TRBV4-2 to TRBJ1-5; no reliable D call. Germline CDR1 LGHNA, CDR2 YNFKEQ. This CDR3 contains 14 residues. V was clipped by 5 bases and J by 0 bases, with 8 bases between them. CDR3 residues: CASSFYYSNQPQHF. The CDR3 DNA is TGTGCCAGCAGCTTTTATTATAGCAATCAGCCCCAGCATTTT.

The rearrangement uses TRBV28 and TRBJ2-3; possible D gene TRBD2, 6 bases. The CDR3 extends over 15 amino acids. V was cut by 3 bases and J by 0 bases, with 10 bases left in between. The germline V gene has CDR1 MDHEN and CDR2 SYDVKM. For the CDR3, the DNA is TGTGCCAGCAGTTTTCGGGAGATGAGCACAGATACGCAGTATTTT. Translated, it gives CASSFREMSTDTQYF.

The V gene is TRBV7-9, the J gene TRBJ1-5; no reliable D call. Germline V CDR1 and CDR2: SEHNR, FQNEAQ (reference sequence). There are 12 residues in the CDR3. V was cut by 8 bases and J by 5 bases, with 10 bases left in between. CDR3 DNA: TGTGCCAGCCGAGGAGGCGATCAGCCCCAGCATTTT. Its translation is CASRGGDQPQHF.

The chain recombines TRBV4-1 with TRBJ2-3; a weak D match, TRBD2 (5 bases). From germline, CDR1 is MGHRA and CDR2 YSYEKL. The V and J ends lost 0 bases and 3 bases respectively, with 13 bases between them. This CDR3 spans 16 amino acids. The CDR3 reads CASSQEGPGGTDTQYF. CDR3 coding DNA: TGCGCCAGCAGCCAAGAAGGCCCAGGCGGGACAGATACGCAGTATTTT.

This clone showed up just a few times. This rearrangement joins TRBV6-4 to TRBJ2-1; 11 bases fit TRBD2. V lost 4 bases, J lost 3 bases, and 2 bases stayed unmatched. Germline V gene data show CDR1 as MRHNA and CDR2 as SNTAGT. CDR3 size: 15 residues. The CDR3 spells CASSGLAGNYNEQFF. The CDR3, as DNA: TGTGCCAGCAGTGGACTAGCGGGAAACTACAATGAGCAGTTCTTC.

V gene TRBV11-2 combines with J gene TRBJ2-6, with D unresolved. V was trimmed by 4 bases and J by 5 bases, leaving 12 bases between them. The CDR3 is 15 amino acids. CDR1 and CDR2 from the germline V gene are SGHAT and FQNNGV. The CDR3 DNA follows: TGTGCCAGCAGCTCCGTTCGACAAAGGGCCAACGTCCTGACTTTC. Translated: CASSSVRQRANVLTF.

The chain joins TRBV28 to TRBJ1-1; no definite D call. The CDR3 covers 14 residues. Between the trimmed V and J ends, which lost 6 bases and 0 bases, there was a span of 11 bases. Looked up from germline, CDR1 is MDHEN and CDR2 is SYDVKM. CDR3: CASRVTTMNTEAFF. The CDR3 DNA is TGTGCCAGCAGAGTGACAACCATGAACACTGAAGCTTTCTTT.

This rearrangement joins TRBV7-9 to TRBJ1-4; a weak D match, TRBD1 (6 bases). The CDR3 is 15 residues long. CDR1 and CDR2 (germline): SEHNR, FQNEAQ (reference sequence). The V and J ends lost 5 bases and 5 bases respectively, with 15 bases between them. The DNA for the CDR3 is TGTGCCAGCAGCCCAAAACAGGGATTAAATGAAAAACTGTTTTTT. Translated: CASSPKQGLNEKLFF. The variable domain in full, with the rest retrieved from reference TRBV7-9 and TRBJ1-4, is DTGVSQNPRHKITKRGQNVTFRCDPISEHNRLYWYRQTLGQGPEFLTYFQNEAQLEKSRLLSDRFSAERPKGSFSTLEIQRTEQGDSAMYLCASSPKQGLNEKLFFGSGTQLSVL.

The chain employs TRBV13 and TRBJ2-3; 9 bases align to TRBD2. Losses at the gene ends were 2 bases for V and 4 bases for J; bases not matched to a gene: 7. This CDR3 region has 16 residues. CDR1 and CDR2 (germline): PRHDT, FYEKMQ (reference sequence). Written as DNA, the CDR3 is TGTGCCAGCAGCTTAAGGCGGGGGGGCCAGGCAGATACGCAGTATTTT. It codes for CASSLRRGGQADTQYF.